This T cell receptor beta chain is drawn from a study of regulatory and conventional T cells in RAG deficiency. Notes on the study in general: RAG-deficient patients showed markedly lower Shannon entropy and higher Simpson indices than control T-cell subsets.

TCRdb's table, derived via immunoSEQ multiplex PCR, lists solely in-frame clones and lacks some. Here the sample spans about 28,000 clones, about 90% being singletons. The sorted regulatory T cells were CD4+, CD25-high and CD127-low, with genomic DNA sequenced. CDR1 is SGHRS and CDR2 is YFSETQ in the germline V gene. With 1 base removed from V and 2 bases from J, the gap between germline ends came to 12 bases. This CDR3 is built from 15 residues. Turning to this clone: Its matching antigen is unknown.

The sample also formed part of further work on regulatory T cells. That paper states: Primers: 52 TRBV forward and 13 TRBJ reverse.

The chain links TRBV5-1 to TRBJ1-2; possible D gene TRBD1, 5 bases. Sequencing used Tregs sorted from blood. The source is a human donor in good health. CDR3 protein: CASSLMSGTNYGYTF. The CDR3 DNA reads TGCGCCAGCAGCTTGATGTCGGGGACGAACTATGGCTACACCTTC. Full variable domain (outside the CDR3, taken from reference TRBV5-1 and TRBJ1-2): KAGVTQTPRYLIKTRGQQVTLSCSPISGHRSVSWYQQTPGQGLQFLFEYFSETQRNKGNFPGRFSGRQFSNSRSEMNVSTLELGDSALYLCASSLMSGTNYGYTFGSGTRLTVV.